Detailed here is one T cell receptor beta chain. These data originate in a study of blood T cell repertoires in COVID-19. Background on the study: Donors in the United States, Italy and Spain gave samples during acute or convalescent COVID-19. In each case, the material was cDNA or gDNA derived from T cells, B-cell-depleted T cells, or PBMCs.

As originally analysed: Amplification of reference gene primers provided the estimated nucleated cell counts. Assay: immunoSEQ multiplex PCR; the TCRdb copy retains only in-frame clones and omits some. V and J calls and clone size are as listed in that table; D and trimming were resolved from the DNA. The table includes tens of thousands of clones, 86% detected once. Germline CDR1 MDHEN, CDR2 SYDVKM. The V and J ends lost 2 bases and 6 bases, in that order; junction bases with no gene match: 3. CDR3 length: 14 amino acids. The rearrangement links TRBV28 to TRBJ1-2; 10 positions match TRBD1. This TCR came from a woman aged 80 or older with acute or convalescent COVID-19. Specimen: peripheral blood. CDR3 protein: CASSLPGQGDGYTF. Here the CDR3 DNA reads TGTGCCAGCAGTTTACCCGGACAGGGGGATGGCTACACCTTC.